This TCR beta chain was observed in a study of early T cells in non-severe SARS-CoV-2 infection. Background on the study: Sequencing of bulk RNA from unsorted whole blood was done, without chain pairing.

The sample holds a few counts of this clonotype. As yet, its antigen is unknown. Overall study results and limits: Sequences matched to VDJdb favored anti-spike CD8 responses, while private and CD4 specificities were missed.

Attachment of unique molecular identifiers to individual cDNA molecules was performed. Each CDR3 protein is one row after TCRdb ran MiXCR on the 5' RACE reads. Altogether tens of thousands of distinct CDR3 sequences are present, 13% being singletons, with the ten largest covering roughly 6%. The origin of this receptor is an adult who was a healthcare worker with PCR-confirmed SARS-CoV-2 infection or an uninfected control (not recorded which). The sequencing sample was made of whole blood.

The CDR3 is CASSSHGGSDTQYF. As DNA, the CDR3 is TGTGCCAGCAGCTCCCACGGGGGGTCAGATACGCAGTATTTT. The chain combines TRBV9 with TRBJ2-3; TRBD2 matches 7 bases. The V gene's germline CDR1 is SGDLS and CDR2 YYNGEE. The CDR3 loop spans 14 amino acids. After removal of 4 bases from V and 4 bases from J, the junction contained 6 bases not matched to a gene.